The clone carrying this T cell receptor (beta chain) was observed many times. Its target is not known. This record belongs to a study of early T cells in non-severe SARS-CoV-2 infection. At the level of the study: Bulk RNA taken from unsorted whole blood was sequenced, leaving chains unpaired.

CDR3 size: 15 residues. The junction had 4 bases not matched to a gene; V was cut back by 5 bases and J by 1 base. Germline V gene lookup returns CDR1 SGHAT and CDR2 FQNNGV. Overall study findings and caveats: Anti-spike CD8 specificities were favored by VDJdb matching, whose results missed private and CD4 specificities.

Unique molecular identifiers were added to individual cDNA molecules. TCRdb re-derived calls from the 5' RACE reads in MiXCR, one entry per CDR3 protein. The data show about 33,000 distinct CDR3 sequences, more than 4.5% seen once. This receptor was obtained from an adult who was a healthcare worker with PCR-confirmed SARS-CoV-2 infection or an uninfected control (not recorded which). Sequenced material: whole blood. This chain uses TRBV11-2 with TRBJ2-3, with 9 bases fitting TRBD1. The CDR3, as DNA: TGTGCCAGCAGCACCAGGACAGGGGGCACAGATACGCAGTATTTT. Amino acids: CASSTRTGGTDTQYF.